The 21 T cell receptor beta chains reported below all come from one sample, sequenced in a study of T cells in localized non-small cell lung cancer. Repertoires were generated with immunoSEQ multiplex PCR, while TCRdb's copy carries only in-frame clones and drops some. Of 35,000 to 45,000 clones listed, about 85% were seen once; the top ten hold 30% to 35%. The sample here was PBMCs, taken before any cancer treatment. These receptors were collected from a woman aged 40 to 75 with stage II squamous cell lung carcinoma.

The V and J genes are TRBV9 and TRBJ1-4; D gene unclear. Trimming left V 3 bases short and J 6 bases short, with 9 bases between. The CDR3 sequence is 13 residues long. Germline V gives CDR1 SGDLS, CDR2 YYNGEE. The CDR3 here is CASSGAQDEKLFF. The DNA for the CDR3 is TGTGCCAGCAGCGGGGCCCAGGATGAAAAACTGTTTTTT.

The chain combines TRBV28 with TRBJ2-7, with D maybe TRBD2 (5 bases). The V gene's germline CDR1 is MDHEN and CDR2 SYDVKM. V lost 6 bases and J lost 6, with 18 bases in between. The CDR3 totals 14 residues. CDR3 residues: CASSPGNSLGEQYF. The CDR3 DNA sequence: TGTGCCAGCAGCCCCGGGAACTCCCTGGGCGAGCAGTACTTC.

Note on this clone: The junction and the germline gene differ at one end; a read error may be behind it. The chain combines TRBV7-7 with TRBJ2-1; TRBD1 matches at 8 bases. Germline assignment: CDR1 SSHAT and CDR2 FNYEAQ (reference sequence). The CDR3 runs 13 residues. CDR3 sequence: CASSPEQGDEQFF. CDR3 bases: TGTGCTAGCAGCCCCGAACAGGGGGATGAGCAGTTCTTC.

CDR3 protein: CASNPGLKNTEAFF. CDR3 in DNA: TGCGCCAGCAATCCAGGCTTGAAGAACACTGAAGCTTTCTTT. The chain joins TRBV4-1 to TRBJ1-1, with unresolved D. CDR1 is MGHRA and CDR2 is YSYEKL in the germline V gene. The CDR3 is 14 residues long. V lost 7 bases to trimming and J lost 1 base, with 13 bases between them.

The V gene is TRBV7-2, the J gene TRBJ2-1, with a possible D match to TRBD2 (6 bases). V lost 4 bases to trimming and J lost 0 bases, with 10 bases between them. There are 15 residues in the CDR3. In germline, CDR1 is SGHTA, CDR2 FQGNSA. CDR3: CASSSSVRSYNEQFF. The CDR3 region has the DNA TGTGCCAGCAGCTCTAGCGTCCGCTCCTACAATGAGCAGTTCTTC.

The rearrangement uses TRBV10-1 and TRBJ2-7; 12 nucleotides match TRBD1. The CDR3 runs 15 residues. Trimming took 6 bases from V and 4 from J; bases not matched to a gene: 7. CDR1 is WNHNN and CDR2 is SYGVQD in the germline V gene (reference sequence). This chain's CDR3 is CASRQGTGGFYEQYF. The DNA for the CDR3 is TGCGCCAGCAGACAAGGGACAGGGGGCTTTTACGAGCAGTACTTC.

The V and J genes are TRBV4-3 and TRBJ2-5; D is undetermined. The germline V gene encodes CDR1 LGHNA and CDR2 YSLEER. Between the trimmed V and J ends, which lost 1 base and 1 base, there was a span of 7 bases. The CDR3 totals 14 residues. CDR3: CASSQVVGQETQYF. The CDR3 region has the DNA TGCGCCAGCAGCCAAGTTGTCGGCCAAGAGACCCAGTACTTC.

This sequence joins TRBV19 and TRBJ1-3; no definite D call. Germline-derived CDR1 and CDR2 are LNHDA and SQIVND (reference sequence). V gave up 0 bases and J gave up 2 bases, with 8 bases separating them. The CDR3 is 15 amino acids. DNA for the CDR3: TGTGCCAGTAGTATAGACAGAAGAACTGGAAACACCATATATTTT. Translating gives CASSIDRRTGNTIYF.

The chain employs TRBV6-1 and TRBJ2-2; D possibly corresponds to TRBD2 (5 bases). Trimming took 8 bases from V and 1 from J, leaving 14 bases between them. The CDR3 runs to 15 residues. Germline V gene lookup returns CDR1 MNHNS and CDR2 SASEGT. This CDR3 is CASHHREGNTGELFF. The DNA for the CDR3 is TGTGCCAGCCACCACCGAGAGGGGAACACCGGGGAGCTGTTTTTT.

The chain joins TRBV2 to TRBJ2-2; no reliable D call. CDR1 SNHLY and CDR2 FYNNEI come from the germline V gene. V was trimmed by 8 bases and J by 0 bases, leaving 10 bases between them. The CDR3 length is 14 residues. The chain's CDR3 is CASDRAPNTGELFF. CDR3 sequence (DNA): TGTGCCAGCGATAGAGCACCGAACACCGGGGAGCTGTTTTTT.

The DNA for the CDR3 is TGTGCCAGCAGTCAGGGGGTACATGGCACAGATACGCAGTATTTT. It is translated as CASSQGVHGTDTQYF. This chain joins TRBV28 and TRBJ2-3; 7 nucleotides line up with TRBD1. CDR3 length: 15 amino acids. In germline, CDR1 is MDHEN, CDR2 SYDVKM. The V gene end was trimmed by 5 bases and the J gene end by 1 base; junction bases not matched to a gene: 6.

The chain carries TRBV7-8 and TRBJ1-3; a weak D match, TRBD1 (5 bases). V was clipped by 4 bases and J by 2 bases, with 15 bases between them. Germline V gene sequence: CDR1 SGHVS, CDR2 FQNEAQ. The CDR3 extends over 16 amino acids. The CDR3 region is CASSSRGGRTGNTIYF. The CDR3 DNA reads TGTGCCAGCAGCTCCCGGGGCGGGAGAACTGGAAACACCATATATTTT. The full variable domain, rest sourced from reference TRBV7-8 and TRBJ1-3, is GAGVSQSPRYKVAKRGQDVALRCDPISGHVSLFWYQQALGQGPEFLTYFQNEAQLDKSGLPSDRFFAERPEGSVSTLKIQRTQQEDSAVYLCASSSRGGRTGNTIYFGEGSWLTVV.

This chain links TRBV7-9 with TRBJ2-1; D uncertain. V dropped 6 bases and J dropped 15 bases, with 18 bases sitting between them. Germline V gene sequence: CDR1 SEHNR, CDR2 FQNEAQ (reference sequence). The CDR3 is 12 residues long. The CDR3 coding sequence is TGTGCCAGCAGAGTGGCGCAAGGCCAGCCGTTCTTC. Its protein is CASRVAQGQPFF.

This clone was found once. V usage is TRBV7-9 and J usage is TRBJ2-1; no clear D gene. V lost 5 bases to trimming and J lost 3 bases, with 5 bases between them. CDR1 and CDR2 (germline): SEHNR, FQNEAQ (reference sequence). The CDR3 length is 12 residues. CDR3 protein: CASSLNYNEQFF. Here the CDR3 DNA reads TGTGCCAGCAGCCTCAACTACAATGAGCAGTTCTTC.

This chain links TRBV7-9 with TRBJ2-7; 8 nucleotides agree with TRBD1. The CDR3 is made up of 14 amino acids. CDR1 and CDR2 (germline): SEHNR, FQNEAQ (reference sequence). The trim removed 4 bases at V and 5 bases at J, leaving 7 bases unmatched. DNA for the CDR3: TGTGCCAGCAGCTCAGTGACAGGGGTGCACGAGCAGTACTTC. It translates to CASSSVTGVHEQYF.

This CDR3 reads CAWSIPDRGKSQPQHF. The CDR3 bases are TGTGCCTGGAGTATTCCGGACAGGGGGAAAAGTCAGCCCCAGCATTTT. This chain joins TRBV30 and TRBJ1-5; 10 bases match TRBD1. Germline CDR1 reads GTSNPN; CDR2 reads SVGIG (reference sequence). This CDR3 has 16 amino acids. V was pared by 2 bases and J by 6 bases, with 10 bases of the junction left unmatched. The whole variable domain, filled in from reference TRBV30 and TRBJ1-5, reads SQTIHQWPATLVQPVGSPLSLECTVEGTSNPNLYWYRQAAGRGLQLLFYSVGIGQISSEVPQNLSASRPQDRQFILSSKKLLLSDSGFYLCAWSIPDRGKSQPQHFGDGTRLSIL.

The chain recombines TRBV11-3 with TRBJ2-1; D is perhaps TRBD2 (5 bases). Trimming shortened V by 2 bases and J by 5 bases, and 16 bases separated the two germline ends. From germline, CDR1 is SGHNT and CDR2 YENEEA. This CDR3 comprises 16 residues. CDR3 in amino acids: CASSLLPRGINNEQFF. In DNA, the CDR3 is TGTGCCAGCAGCTTATTACCCCGGGGAATAAACAATGAGCAGTTCTTC. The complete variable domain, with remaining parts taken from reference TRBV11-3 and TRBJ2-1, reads EAGVVQSPRYKIIEKKQPVAFWCNPISGHNTLYWYLQNLGQGPELLIRYENEEAVDDSQLPKDRFSAERLKGVDSTLKIQPAELGDSAVYLCASSLLPRGINNEQFFGPGTRLTVL.

CDR3 region: CASSLDLTYNEQFF. CDR3 coding DNA: TGTGCCAGCAGCTTGGATCTGACGTACAATGAGCAGTTCTTC. The chain recombines TRBV5-4 with TRBJ2-1, with no clear D. The ends were cut back, 0 bases at V and 4 bases at J, with 8 bases in the middle. The length of the CDR3 is 14 residues. The germline CDR1 and CDR2 sequences are SGHNT and YYREEE (reference sequence).

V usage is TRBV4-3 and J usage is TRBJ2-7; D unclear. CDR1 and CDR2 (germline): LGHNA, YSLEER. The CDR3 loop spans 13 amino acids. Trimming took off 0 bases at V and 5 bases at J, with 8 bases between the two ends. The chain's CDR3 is CASSQDRWNEQYF. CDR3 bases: TGCGCCAGCAGCCAAGACAGGTGGAACGAGCAGTACTTC.

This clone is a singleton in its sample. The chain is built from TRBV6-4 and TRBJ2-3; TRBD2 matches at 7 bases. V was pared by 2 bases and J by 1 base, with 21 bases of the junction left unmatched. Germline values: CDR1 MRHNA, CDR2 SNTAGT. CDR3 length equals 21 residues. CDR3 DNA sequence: TGTGCCAGCAGTGACGCGCTTAAACGGGGGGTGACTCTGGACGGCACAGATACGCAGTATTTT. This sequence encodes CASSDALKRGVTLDGTDTQYF.

The CDR3 DNA follows: TGTGCCAGCCTCGGACAGGGGGACACTGAAGCTTTCTTT. Translating it yields CASLGQGDTEAFF. The rearrangement joins TRBV11-2 to TRBJ1-1; 10 nucleotides agree with TRBD1. The CDR3 consists of 13 residues. The germline V gene encodes CDR1 SGHAT and CDR2 FQNNGV. The V gene end was trimmed by 8 bases and the J gene end by 3 bases; junction bases not matched to a gene: 3.